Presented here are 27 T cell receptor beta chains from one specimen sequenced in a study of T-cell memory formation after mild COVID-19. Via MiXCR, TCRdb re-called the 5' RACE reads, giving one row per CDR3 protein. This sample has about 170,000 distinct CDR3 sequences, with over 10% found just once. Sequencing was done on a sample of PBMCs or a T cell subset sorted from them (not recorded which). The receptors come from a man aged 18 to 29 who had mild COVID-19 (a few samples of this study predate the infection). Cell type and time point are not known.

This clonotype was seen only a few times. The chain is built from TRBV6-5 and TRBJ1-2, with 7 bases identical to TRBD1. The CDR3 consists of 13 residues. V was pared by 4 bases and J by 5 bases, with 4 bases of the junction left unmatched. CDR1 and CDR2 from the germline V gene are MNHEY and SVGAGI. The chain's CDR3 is CASSSTGLYGYTF. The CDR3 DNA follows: TGTGCCAGCAGTTCGACAGGGCTGTATGGCTACACCTTC.

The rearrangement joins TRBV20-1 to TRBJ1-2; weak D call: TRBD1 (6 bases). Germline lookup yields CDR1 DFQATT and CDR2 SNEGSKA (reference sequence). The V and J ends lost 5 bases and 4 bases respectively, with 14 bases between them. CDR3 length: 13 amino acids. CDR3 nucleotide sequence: TGCAGTGCTCCGAAGAGGGGGGGCTATGGCTACACCTTC. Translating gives CSAPKRGGYGYTF.

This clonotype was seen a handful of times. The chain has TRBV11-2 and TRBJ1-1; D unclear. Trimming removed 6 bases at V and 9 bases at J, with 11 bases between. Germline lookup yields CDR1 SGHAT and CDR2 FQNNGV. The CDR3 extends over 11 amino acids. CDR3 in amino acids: CASSIVFKAFF. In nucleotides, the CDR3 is TGTGCCAGCAGTATCGTCTTTAAAGCTTTCTTT.

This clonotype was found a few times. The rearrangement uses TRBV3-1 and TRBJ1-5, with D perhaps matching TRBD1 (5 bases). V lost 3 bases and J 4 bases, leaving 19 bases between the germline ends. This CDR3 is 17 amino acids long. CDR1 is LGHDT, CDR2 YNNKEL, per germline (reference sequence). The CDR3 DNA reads TGTGCCAGCAGCCAGGGCCTTTTCCGGGGGTGGAATCAGCCCCAGCATTTT. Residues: CASSQGLFRGWNQPQHF.

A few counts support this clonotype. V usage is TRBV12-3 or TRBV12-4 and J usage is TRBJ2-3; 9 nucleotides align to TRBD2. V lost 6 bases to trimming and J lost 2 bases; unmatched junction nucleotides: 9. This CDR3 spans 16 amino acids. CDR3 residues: CASRSQRGALTDTQYF. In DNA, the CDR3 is TGTGCCAGCAGATCCCAGCGGGGGGCCCTCACAGATACGCAGTATTTT.

The CDR3 coding sequence is TGTGCCAGCAGCGTCCAACCGACCGGGACAGGGGGCGAAGGCTACACCTTC. The encoded protein is CASSVQPTGTGGEGYTF. V is TRBV9 and J is TRBJ1-2, with 12 bases aligning to TRBD1. After removal of 2 bases from V and 8 bases from J, the junction contained 13 bases not matched to a gene. Per germline, CDR1 SGDLS and CDR2 YYNGEE. CDR3 length equals 17 residues. The entire variable domain, with the rest obtained from reference TRBV9 and TRBJ1-2, is as follows: DSGVTQTPKHLITATGQRVTLRCSPRSGDLSVYWYQQSLDQGLQFLIQYYNGEERAKGNILERFSAQQFPDLHSELNLSSLELGDSALYFCASSVQPTGTGGEGYTFGSGTRLTVV.

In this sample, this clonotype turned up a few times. The CDR3: CASSQDTEGTGEAFF. CDR3 coding DNA: TGCGCCAGCAGCCAAGATACAGAAGGTACGGGTGAAGCTTTCTTT. V is TRBV4-3 and J is TRBJ1-1, with D uncertain. This CDR3 is 15 amino acids long. Trimming took off 0 bases at V and 7 bases at J, with 15 bases between the two ends. Germline assignment: CDR1 LGHNA and CDR2 YSLEER.

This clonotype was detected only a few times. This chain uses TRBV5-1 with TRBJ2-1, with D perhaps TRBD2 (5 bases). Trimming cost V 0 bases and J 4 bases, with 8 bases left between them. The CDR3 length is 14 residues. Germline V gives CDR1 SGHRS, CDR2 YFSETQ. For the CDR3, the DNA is TGCGCCAGCAGCTTGGCCGGGGTTTACAATGAGCAGTTCTTC. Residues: CASSLAGVYNEQFF.

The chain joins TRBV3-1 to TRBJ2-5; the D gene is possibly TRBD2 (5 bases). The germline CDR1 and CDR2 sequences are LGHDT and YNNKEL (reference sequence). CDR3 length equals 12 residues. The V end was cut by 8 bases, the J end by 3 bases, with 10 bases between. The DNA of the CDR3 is TGTGCCAGCGAGGGCCCGAAAGAGACCCAGTACTTC. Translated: CASEGPKETQYF.

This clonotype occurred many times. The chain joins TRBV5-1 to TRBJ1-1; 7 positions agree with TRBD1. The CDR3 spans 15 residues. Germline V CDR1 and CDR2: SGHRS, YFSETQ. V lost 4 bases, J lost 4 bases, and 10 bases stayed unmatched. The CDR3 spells CASSRDESGGTEAFF. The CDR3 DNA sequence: TGCGCCAGCAGCAGGGATGAGTCAGGGGGCACTGAAGCTTTCTTT.

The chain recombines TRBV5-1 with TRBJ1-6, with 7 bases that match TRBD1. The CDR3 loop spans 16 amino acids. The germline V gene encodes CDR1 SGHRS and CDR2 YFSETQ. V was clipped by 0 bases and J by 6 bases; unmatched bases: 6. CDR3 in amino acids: CASSLEVGTANSPLHF. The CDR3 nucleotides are TGCGCCAGCAGCTTGGAGGTAGGGACAGCTAATTCACCCCTCCACTTT.

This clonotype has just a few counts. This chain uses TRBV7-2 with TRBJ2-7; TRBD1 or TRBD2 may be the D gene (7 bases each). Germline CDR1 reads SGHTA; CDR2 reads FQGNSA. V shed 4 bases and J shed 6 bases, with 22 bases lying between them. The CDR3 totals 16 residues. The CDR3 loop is CASSSGRGGRFSEQYF. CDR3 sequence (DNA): TGTGCCAGCAGCTCCGGCAGGGGGGGGCGGTTCAGCGAGCAGTACTTC.

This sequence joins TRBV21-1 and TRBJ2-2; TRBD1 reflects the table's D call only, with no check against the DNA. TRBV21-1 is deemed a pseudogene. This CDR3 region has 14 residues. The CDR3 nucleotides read TGTGCCAGCAGCAAGATTTCAGGGTCCGGGGAGCTGTTTTTT. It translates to CASSKISGSGELFF.

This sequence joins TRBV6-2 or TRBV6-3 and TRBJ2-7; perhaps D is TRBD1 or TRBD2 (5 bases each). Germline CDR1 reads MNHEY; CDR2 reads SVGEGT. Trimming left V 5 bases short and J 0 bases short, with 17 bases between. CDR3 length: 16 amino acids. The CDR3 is CASSRRDGGSSYEQYV. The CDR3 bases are TGTGCCAGCAGTCGTCGGGACGGCGGTAGCTCCTACGAGCAGTACGTC.

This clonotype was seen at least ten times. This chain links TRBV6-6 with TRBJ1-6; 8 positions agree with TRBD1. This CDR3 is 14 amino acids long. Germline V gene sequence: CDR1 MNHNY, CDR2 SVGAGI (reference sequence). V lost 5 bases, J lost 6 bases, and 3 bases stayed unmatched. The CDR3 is CASSPGQGNSPLHF. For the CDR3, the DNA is TGTGCCAGCAGTCCCGGACAGGGTAATTCACCCCTCCACTTT.

This chain's CDR3 is CASSRHRGRQETQYF. Written as DNA, the CDR3 is TGTGCCAGCAGCCGACATAGGGGGCGCCAAGAGACCCAGTACTTC. The gene calls are TRBV11-3 and TRBJ2-5; 7 bases align to TRBD1. V lost 5 bases, J lost 1 base, and 7 bases stayed unmatched. CDR1 SGHNT and CDR2 YENEEA come from the germline V gene. This CDR3 is built from 15 residues.

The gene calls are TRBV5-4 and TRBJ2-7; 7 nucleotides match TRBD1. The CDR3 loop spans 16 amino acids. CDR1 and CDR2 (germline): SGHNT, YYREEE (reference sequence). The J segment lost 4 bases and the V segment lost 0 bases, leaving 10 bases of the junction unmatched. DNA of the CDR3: TGTGCCAGCAGCTTGGCCGGGGCAGGGGGTAGGTACGAGCAGTACTTC. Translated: CASSLAGAGGRYEQYF.

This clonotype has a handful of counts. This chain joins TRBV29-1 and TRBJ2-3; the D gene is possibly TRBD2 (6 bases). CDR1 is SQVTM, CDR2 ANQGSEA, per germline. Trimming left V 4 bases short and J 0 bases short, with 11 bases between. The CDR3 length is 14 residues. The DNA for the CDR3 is TGCAGCGTTGGGTGGACTACTAGCACAGATACGCAGTATTTT. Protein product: CSVGWTTSTDTQYF.

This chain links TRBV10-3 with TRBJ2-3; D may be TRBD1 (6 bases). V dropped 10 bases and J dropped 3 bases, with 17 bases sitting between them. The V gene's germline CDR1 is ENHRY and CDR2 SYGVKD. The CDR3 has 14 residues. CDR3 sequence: CATALDSGTDTQYF. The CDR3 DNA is TGTGCCACCGCCTTGGACAGTGGGACAGATACGCAGTATTTT.

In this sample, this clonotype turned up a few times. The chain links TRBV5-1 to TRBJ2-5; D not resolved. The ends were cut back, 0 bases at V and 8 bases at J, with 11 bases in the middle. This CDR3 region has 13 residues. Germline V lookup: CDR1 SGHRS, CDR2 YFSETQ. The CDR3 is CASSLAGQSTQYF. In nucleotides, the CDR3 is TGCGCCAGCAGCTTGGCGGGTCAGTCAACCCAGTACTTC.

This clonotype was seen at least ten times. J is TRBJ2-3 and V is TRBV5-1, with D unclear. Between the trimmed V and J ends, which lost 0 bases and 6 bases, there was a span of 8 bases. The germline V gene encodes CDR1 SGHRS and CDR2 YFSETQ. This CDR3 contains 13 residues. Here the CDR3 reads CASSLGSADTQYF. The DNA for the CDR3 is TGCGCCAGCAGCTTGGGGTCAGCGGATACGCAGTATTTT. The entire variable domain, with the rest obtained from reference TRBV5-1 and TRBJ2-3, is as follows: KAGVTQTPRYLIKTRGQQVTLSCSPISGHRSVSWYQQTPGQGLQFLFEYFSETQRNKGNFPGRFSGRQFSNSRSEMNVSTLELGDSALYLCASSLGSADTQYFGPGTRLTVL.

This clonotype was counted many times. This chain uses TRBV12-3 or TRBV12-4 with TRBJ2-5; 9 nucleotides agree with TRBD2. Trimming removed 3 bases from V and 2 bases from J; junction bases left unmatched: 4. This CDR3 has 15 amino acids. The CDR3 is CASSFLAGSQETQYF. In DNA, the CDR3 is TGTGCCAGCAGTTTCCTAGCGGGGTCTCAAGAGACCCAGTACTTC.

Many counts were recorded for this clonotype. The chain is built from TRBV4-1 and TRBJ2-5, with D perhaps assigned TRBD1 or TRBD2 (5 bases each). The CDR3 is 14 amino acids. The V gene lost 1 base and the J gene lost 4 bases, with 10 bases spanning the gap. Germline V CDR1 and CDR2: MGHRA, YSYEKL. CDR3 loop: CASSQGNGAETQYF. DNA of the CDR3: TGCGCCAGCAGCCAAGGGAACGGGGCAGAGACCCAGTACTTC.

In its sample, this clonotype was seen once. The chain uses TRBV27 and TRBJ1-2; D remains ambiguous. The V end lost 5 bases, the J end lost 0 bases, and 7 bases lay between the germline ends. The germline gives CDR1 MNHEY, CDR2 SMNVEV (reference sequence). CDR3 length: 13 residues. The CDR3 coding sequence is TGTGCCAGCAGTGCTCGAACTAACTATGGCTACACCTTC. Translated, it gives CASSARTNYGYTF.

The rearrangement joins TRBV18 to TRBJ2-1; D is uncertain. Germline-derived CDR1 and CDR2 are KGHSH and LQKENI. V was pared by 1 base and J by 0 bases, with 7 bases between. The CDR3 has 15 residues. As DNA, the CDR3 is TGTGCCAGCTCACCACAGGAGAGCTCCTACAATGAGCAGTTCTTC. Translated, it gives CASSPQESSYNEQFF.

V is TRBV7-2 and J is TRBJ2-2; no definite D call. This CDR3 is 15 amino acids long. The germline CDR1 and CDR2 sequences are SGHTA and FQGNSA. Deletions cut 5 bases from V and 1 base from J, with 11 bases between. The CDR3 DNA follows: TGTGCCAGCAGCCCAACCGCGGTGAACACCGGGGAGCTGTTTTTT. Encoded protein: CASSPTAVNTGELFF.

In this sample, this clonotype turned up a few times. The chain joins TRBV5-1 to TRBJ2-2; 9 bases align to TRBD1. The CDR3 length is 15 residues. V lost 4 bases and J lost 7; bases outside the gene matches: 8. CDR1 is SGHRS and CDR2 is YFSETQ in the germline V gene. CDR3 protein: CASSPQGAQGGELFF. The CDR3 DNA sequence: TGCGCCAGCAGCCCACAGGGGGCGCAGGGCGGGGAGCTGTTTTTT. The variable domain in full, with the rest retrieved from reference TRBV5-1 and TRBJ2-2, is KAGVTQTPRYLIKTRGQQVTLSCSPISGHRSVSWYQQTPGQGLQFLFEYFSETQRNKGNFPGRFSGRQFSNSRSEMNVSTLELGDSALYLCASSPQGAQGGELFFGEGSRLTVL.